This T cell receptor (beta chain) was sequenced for a study of blood T cell repertoires in COVID-19. In the study overall: The study drew acute and convalescent COVID-19 samples from the United States, Italy and Spain. PBMCs, B-cell-depleted T cells, or T cells provided the cDNA or gDNA that made up the material.

CDR3 size: 12 residues. CDR1 and CDR2 from the germline V gene are MNHEY and SVGAGI. Between the trimmed V and J ends, which lost 8 bases and 3 bases, there was a span of 8 bases. The protocol was immunoSEQ multiplex PCR, while the TCRdb copy is restricted to in-frame clones and leaves out a portion. The sample holds approximately 130,000 clones, almost 85% seen once. The clonotype was recovered from a human donor in a cohort sampled during active COVID-19. The chain combines TRBV6-5 with TRBJ1-5, with D uncertain. Sequenced: peripheral blood. The CDR3 coding sequence is TGTGCCAGCTTTACAACCAATCAGCCCCAGCATTTT. Its protein is CASFTTNQPQHF.